The clone carrying this T cell receptor (beta chain) showed up many times. Its target is not known. Germline values: CDR1 SGHRS, CDR2 YFSETQ. V dropped 1 base and J dropped 6 bases, with 14 bases sitting between them. The CDR3 runs to 14 residues. This entry comes from a study of identical twins. Study results and limitations: With beta out-of-frame sequences, excess sharing by twins was weaker. Out-of-frame alpha sequences shared by twins showed excess low generation probability.

TCRdb analysed the 5' RACE reads with MiXCR anew, one entry per CDR3 protein. In the table there are approximately 410,000 distinct CDR3 sequences, approximately 17% of which are singletons. The chain is built from TRBV5-1 and TRBJ2-7; maybe TRBD2 (6 bases). The source of this sequence is a man aged 50 to 59 in good health. Input material: naive T cells sorted from blood. CDR3 residues: CASSLLRGTGEQYF. CDR3 DNA sequence: TGCGCCAGCAGCTTGCTTCGGGGGACCGGCGAGCAGTACTTC.